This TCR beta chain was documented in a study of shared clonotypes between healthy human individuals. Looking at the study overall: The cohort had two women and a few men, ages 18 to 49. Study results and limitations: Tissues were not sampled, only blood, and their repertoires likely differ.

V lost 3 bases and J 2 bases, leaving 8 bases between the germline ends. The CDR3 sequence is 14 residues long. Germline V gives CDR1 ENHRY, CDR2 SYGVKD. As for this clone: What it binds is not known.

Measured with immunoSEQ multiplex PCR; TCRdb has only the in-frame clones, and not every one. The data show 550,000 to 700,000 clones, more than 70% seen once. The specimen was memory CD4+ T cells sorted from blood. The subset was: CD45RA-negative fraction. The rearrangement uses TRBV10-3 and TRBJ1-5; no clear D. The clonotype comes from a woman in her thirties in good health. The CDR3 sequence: CAISDGLRNQPQHF. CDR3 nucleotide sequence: TGTGCCATCAGTGATGGTCTCCGCAATCAGCCCCAGCATTTT.